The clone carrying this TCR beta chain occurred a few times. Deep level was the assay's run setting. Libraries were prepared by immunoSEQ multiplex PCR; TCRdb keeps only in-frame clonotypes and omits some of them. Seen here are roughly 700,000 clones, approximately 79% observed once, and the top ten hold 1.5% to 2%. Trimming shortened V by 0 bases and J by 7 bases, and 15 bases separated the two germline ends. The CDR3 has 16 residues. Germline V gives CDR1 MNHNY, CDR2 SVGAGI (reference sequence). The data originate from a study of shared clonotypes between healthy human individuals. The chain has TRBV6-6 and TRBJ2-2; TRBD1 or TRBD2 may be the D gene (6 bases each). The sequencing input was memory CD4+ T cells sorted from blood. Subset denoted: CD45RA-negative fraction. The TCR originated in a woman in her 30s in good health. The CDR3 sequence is CASSYSIVGGDGELFF. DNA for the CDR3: TGTGCCAGCAGTTACTCGATCGTCGGGGGCGACGGGGAGCTGTTTTTT.